The 20 T cell receptor beta chains below were found in one sample sequenced in a study of shared clonotypes between healthy human individuals. Profiled with immunoSEQ multiplex PCR; TCRdb holds only in-frame clones, not every one. Among around 1.5 million clones listed, approximately 98% were seen once. The sample was naive CD4+ T cells sorted from blood. Noted subset: CD45RA+ positively selected. The origin of the receptors is a young man in good health.

The chain links TRBV6-1 to TRBJ1-2; D not resolved. V shed 4 bases and J shed 2 bases, with 8 bases lying between them. Germline-derived CDR1 and CDR2 are MNHNS and SASEGT. The CDR3 consists of 13 residues. Here the CDR3 reads CASSVGRNYGYTF. CDR3 in DNA: TGTGCCAGCAGTGTGGGCAGAAACTATGGCTACACCTTC.

CDR3 in DNA: TGTGCCAGCAGCTTAAGTCAGGATAACACTGAAGCTTTCTTT. It encodes CASSLSQDNTEAFF. The chain combines TRBV5-5 with TRBJ1-1; D gene unclear. The CDR3 is 14 amino acids. CDR1 and CDR2 (germline): SGHKS, YYEKEE (reference sequence). Trimming cost V 2 bases and J 2 bases, with 10 bases left between them.

CDR3 protein: CASSTGAGQPQHF. CDR3 DNA: TGTGCCAGCTCAACCGGGGCAGGTCAGCCCCAGCATTTT. The chain joins TRBV18 to TRBJ1-5, with D possibly TRBD1 on 5 matching bases. The CDR3 has 13 residues. V lost 5 bases, J lost 6 bases, and 11 bases lay in between. Germline values: CDR1 KGHSH, CDR2 LQKENI.

The rearrangement joins TRBV7-9 to TRBJ2-7; perhaps TRBD2 as D (5 bases). Germline values: CDR1 SEHNR, CDR2 FQNEAQ (reference sequence). CDR3 size: 15 residues. V lost 1 base and J lost 2, with 12 bases in between. The CDR3 DNA is TGTGCCAGCAGCTTAGTCCGACGGGGAACCTACGAGCAGTACTTC. It is translated as CASSLVRRGTYEQYF.

The chain carries TRBV18 and TRBJ2-7; TRBD1 aligns across 9 bases. In germline, CDR1 is KGHSH, CDR2 LQKENI. V trimming: 0 bases; J trimming: 2 bases; junction bases outside the gene matches: 2. This CDR3 region has 15 residues. CDR3 nucleotide sequence: TGTGCCAGCTCACCACCGAGGACAGGGGCCTACGAGCAGTACTTC. Translating it yields CASSPPRTGAYEQYF.

As to this clone: Other DNA sequences from this sample encode an identical CDR3 as well. The chain recombines TRBV29-1 with TRBJ2-3, with D uncertain. The CDR3 is 13 residues long. Per the germline V gene, CDR1 is SQVTM and CDR2 is ANQGSEA. Trimming took 4 bases from V and 0 from J, leaving 8 bases between them. Here the CDR3 DNA reads TGCAGCGTTGTCGGACGTAGCACAGATACGCAGTATTTT. Amino acids: CSVVGRSTDTQYF.

This rearrangement joins TRBV27 to TRBJ2-2, with D maybe TRBD1 (6 bases). Germline loops: CDR1 MNHEY, CDR2 SMNVEV (reference sequence). With 6 bases removed from V and 6 bases from J, the gap between germline ends came to 20 bases. This CDR3 is built from 16 residues. The CDR3, as DNA: TGTGCCAGCAGCCATAGACAGGTACCCCTAGCCGGGGAGCTGTTTTTT. Translating it yields CASSHRQVPLAGELFF.

DNA for the CDR3: TGTGCCAGCAGCTTAATTGCGAGCACCGGGGAGCTGTTTTTT. This translates into CASSLIASTGELFF. This chain joins TRBV7-3 and TRBJ2-2; no reliable D call. Trimming stripped 1 base from V and 4 bases from J, with 7 bases between. Germline CDR1 and CDR2: SGHTA and FQGTGA. The CDR3 totals 14 residues.

A remark on this clone: Distinct nucleotide sequences in the sample also encode this CDR3. The chain recombines TRBV15 with TRBJ1-1; tentative D call: TRBD1 (6 bases). Germline values: CDR1 LNHNV, CDR2 YYDKDF (reference sequence). Trimming took off 0 bases at V and 3 bases at J, with 8 bases between the two ends. The CDR3 spans 14 residues. CDR3 sequence: CATSRDRTDTEAFF. The CDR3 DNA is TGTGCCACCAGCAGAGATCGGACAGACACTGAAGCTTTCTTT.

This chain uses TRBV25-1 with TRBJ2-1; 8 bases line up with TRBD2. CDR1 and CDR2 (germline): MGHDK, SYGVNS. CDR3 length: 15 residues. V lost 1 base and J lost 8; bases outside the gene matches: 7. The CDR3 loop is CASSELGTSGHEQFF. The CDR3 bases are TGTGCCAGCAGTGAATTGGGGACTAGTGGTCATGAGCAGTTCTTC.

The rearrangement links TRBV30 to TRBJ1-1; D not certain. Germline V gene lookup returns CDR1 GTSNPN and CDR2 SVGIG (reference sequence). CDR3 length equals 14 residues. CDR3 sequence reads: CTSEDAPGNTEAFF. The CDR3, as DNA: TGTACCAGCGAGGACGCTCCAGGTAACACTGAAGCTTTCTTT.

The chain links TRBV11-3 to TRBJ2-2; D possibly matches TRBD1 or TRBD2 (6 bases each). From germline, CDR1 is SGHNT and CDR2 YENEEA. The CDR3 spans 16 residues. Between the trimmed V and J ends, which lost 3 bases and 2 bases, there was a span of 13 bases. The CDR3 DNA reads as TGTGCCAGCAGCTTGGGGGGCTATGGCAACACCGGGGAGCTGTTTTTT. Translated: CASSLGGYGNTGELFF.

The gene calls are TRBV27 and TRBJ1-2; D gene unclear. The germline CDR1 and CDR2 sequences are MNHEY and SMNVEV (reference sequence). The V and J ends lost 3 bases and 8 bases respectively, with 13 bases between them. The CDR3 extends over 13 amino acids. The CDR3 spells CASSLKVEGGYTF. The CDR3 DNA reads TGTGCCAGCAGTTTGAAGGTAGAAGGGGGCTACACCTTC.

V usage is TRBV10-3 and J usage is TRBJ2-5; D remains unclear. This CDR3 spans 14 amino acids. Germline CDR1 and CDR2: ENHRY and SYGVKD. Trimming left V 3 bases short and J 1 base short, with 9 bases between. The CDR3 sequence: CAISDASTQETQYF. Here the CDR3 DNA reads TGTGCCATCAGTGATGCGAGCACCCAAGAGACCCAGTACTTC.

The rearrangement uses TRBV7-9 and TRBJ2-3; D is possibly TRBD1 (6 bases). Germline V gives CDR1 SEHNR, CDR2 FQNEAQ (reference sequence). CDR3 length equals 13 residues. V was cut by 3 bases and J by 6 bases, with 10 bases left in between. The CDR3, as DNA: TGTGCCAGCAGCTTCGGCAGGGGTGATACGCAGTATTTT. It specifies CASSFGRGDTQYF.

Of note for this clone: This specimen includes other DNA sequences encoding the same CDR3. The chain joins TRBV10-3 to TRBJ2-3; D is undetermined. The length of the CDR3 is 15 residues. Germline assignment: CDR1 ENHRY and CDR2 SYGVKD. Between the trimmed V and J ends, which lost 0 bases and 0 bases, there was a span of 7 bases. The CDR3 DNA reads TGTGCCATCAGTGAGTCCAGGACCAGCACAGATACGCAGTATTTT. It encodes CAISESRTSTDTQYF.

The chain couples TRBV28 to TRBJ2-2, with D perhaps TRBD1 or TRBD2 (5 bases each). Germline CDR1 is MDHEN and CDR2 is SYDVKM. The CDR3 runs 14 residues. V was clipped by 8 bases and J by 1 base, with 11 bases between them. Here the CDR3 reads CASGETVNTGELFF. CDR3 DNA: TGTGCCAGCGGGGAGACAGTGAACACCGGGGAGCTGTTTTTT.

The genes are TRBV15 and TRBJ2-3; 10 bases agree with TRBD2. CDR3 length equals 20 residues. Germline CDR1 LNHNV, CDR2 YYDKDF (reference sequence). The J segment lost 3 bases and the V segment lost 0 bases, leaving 15 bases of the junction unmatched. Written as DNA, the CDR3 is TGTGCCACCAGCAGAGACCCCGTCGGAAGCGGGAGGGCCAAGACAGATACGCAGTATTTT. Its translation: CATSRDPVGSGRAKTDTQYF. The full variable domain, rest sourced from reference TRBV15 and TRBJ2-3, is DAMVIQNPRYQVTQFGKPVTLSCSQTLNHNVMYWYQQKSSQAPKLLFHYYDKDFNNEADTPDNFQSRRPNTSFCFLDIRSPGLGDTAMYLCATSRDPVGSGRAKTDTQYFGPGTRLTVL.

The chain couples TRBV11-1 to TRBJ2-5; TRBD1 matches 9 bases. Germline CDR1 and CDR2: SGHAT and FQDESV (reference sequence). V lost 5 bases and J lost 2; bases outside the gene matches: 6. The CDR3 sequence is 15 residues long. This chain's CDR3 is CASSPRDRAQETQYF. The CDR3 region has the DNA TGTGCCAGCAGCCCTAGGGACAGGGCACAAGAGACCCAGTACTTC.

The chain couples TRBV5-1 to TRBJ2-3; 9 positions match TRBD1. This CDR3 has 17 residues. Germline V gives CDR1 SGHRS, CDR2 YFSETQ. V shed 0 bases, J shed 3 bases, and the junction held 8 bases outside the gene matches. For the CDR3, the DNA is TGCGCCAGCAGCTTGGGACCCGGGACAGGGCAAACAGATACGCAGTATTTT. Protein sequence: CASSLGPGTGQTDTQYF.